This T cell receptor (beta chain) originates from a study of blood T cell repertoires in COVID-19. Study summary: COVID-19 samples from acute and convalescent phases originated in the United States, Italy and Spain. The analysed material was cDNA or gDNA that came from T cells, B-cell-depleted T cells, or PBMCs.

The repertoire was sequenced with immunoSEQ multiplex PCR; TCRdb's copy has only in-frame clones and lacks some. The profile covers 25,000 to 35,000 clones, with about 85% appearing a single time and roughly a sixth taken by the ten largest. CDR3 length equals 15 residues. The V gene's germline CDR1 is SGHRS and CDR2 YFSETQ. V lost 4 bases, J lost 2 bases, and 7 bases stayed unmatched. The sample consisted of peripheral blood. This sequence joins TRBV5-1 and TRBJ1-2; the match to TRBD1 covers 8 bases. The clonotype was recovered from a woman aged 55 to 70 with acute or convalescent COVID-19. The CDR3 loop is CASSLYRGENYGYTF. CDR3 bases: TGCGCCAGCAGCCTATACAGGGGGGAAAACTATGGCTACACCTTC.